The T cell receptor beta chain described here comes from a study of CD8 T cells in ankylosing spondylitis (dated 2017 in TCRdb). Concerning the study at large: The study profiled T cell receptor beta repertoires in healthy donors and ankylosing spondylitis patients to find disease-linked TCR variants. Peripheral blood was sampled, and synovial fluid was additionally collected from ankylosing spondylitis patients. The full study cohort was made up of 20 to 25 ankylosing spondylitis patients and 108 healthy donors.

Reads for this sample came from an Illumina HiSeq 2500. Quantitative 5'-RACE with molecular barcodes was used to prepare TCR beta libraries. The study's own analysis went as follows. Disease-linked TCR variants were identified with a new computational method built on a probabilistic model of VDJ rearrangement. TCRdb handled the public reads itself, with Q25 trimming in fastp and clone calling in MiXCR, and kept productive beta chains. Here each entry gathers all rows of one CDR3 protein and keeps the most common genes and DNA. It is TCRdb's table, rather than the study itself, that gives the V and J calls and clone size. Present in this sample are fewer than 400,000 distinct CDR3 sequences, 20% to 25% of which were seen just once. The biggest ten clones account for about 16% of the sample. Study-level results and caveats: Some TCR beta motif variants had previously been reported in synovial fluid and blood of reactive arthritis patients, which suggested common disease-initiation mechanisms. The disease-linked clones were reported as significantly enriched in matched synovial fluid samples from ankylosing spondylitis patients. A TCR beta motif made up of several highly homologous amino acid variants appeared to be characteristic of blood from ankylosing spondylitis patients. The disease-linked clones had a CD8+ phenotype and were found at relatively low frequencies in peripheral blood.

This clonotype came up a few times. The antigen it recognizes is unknown. No much larger clone is present one base from it, and per-base qualities are unavailable. The germline V end is reduced by 4 bases and the J end by 2 bases; junction bases left unmatched: 7. Including cysteine and phenylalanine, the CDR3 has 15 amino acids. The retained sequence is limited to the CDR3, 45 bases, with the frame set at the first base. Via the germline V gene, CDR1 is KGHSH and CDR2 LQKENI. The sequence derives from a male donor with ankylosing spondylitis. The sequencing sample was made of blood, either unsorted or a sorted T cell fraction (not recorded which). Rearrangement joined TRBV18 to TRBJ1-2, and 7 junction bases match TRBD1. The CDR3 protein: CASSRDRVGNYGYTF. The nucleotide sequence reads TGTGCCAGCTCACGAGACAGGGTTGGAAACTATGGCTACACCTTC.